The rows below give T cell receptor beta chains drawn from one sample of a study of shared clonotypes between healthy human individuals. Clones were sequenced by immunoSEQ multiplex PCR, and TCRdb holds only the in-frame ones, with some missing. Here the sample spans 1 million to 1.3 million clones, around 82% being singletons. Input material: memory CD4+ T cells from PBMCs. The receptor source for this set is a man younger than 30 in good health. Some clones in this sample may be carry-over from other donors' samples. Both conserved end residues are part of each CDR3.

v_call: TRBV18
j_call: TRBJ1-4
cdr3_aa: CASSLGAAQRRLFF

v_call: TRBV2
j_call: TRBJ2-3
cdr3_aa: CASGLQRDTQYF

v_call: TRBV5-1
j_call: TRBJ1-5
cdr3_aa: CASSITGQPQHF

v_call: TRBV7-3
j_call: TRBJ2-3
cdr3_aa: CASSLGLAGSYTQYF

v_call: TRBV5-1
j_call: TRBJ1-2
cdr3_aa: CASSLFPGTYGYTF

v_call: TRBV6-1
j_call: TRBJ2-3
cdr3_aa: CASSERSQRTDTQYF

v_call: TRBV5-1
j_call: TRBJ2-3
cdr3_aa: CASSYSTDTQYF

v_call: TRBV28
j_call: TRBJ1-3
cdr3_aa: CASSLGTGAHSGNTIYF

v_call: TRBV28
j_call: TRBJ1-1
cdr3_aa: CASSGLGQLNTEAFF

v_call: TRBV5-4
j_call: TRBJ2-1
cdr3_aa: CASSSWTSQDEQFF

v_call: TRBV27
j_call: TRBJ2-3
cdr3_aa: CASRDERTNTDTQYF

v_call: TRBV20-1
j_call: TRBJ2-2
cdr3_aa: CSATRGGELFF

v_call: TRBV6-5
j_call: TRBJ2-1
cdr3_aa: CASTRRERGEQFF

v_call: TRBV27
j_call: TRBJ2-2
cdr3_aa: CASSLFSMNTGELFF

v_call: TRBV19
j_call: TRBJ2-7
cdr3_aa: CASSRTSGRSYEQYF

v_call: TRBV9
j_call: TRBJ2-1
cdr3_aa: CASSVGLAGYNEQFF

v_call: TRBV10-3
j_call: TRBJ2-7
cdr3_aa: CAISAGNYEQYF

v_call: TRBV29-1
j_call: TRBJ1-1
cdr3_aa: CSVEDGGLTEAFF